This T cell receptor beta chain was captured by sequencing in a study of Ad26.COV2.S vaccination and SARS-CoV-2 variants. As for the study in general: Administration of Ad26.COV2.S was intramuscular, either once or twice 56 days apart. General observations from the study: Recipients of vaccine and of placebo showed similar breadth of their non-spike TCR repertoires.

In the case of this clone: The antigen remains unidentified.

Specified treatment: some 20 received Ad26.COV2.S at low or high dose, single or two shots; several received placebo; per-sample allocation not given. The investigators took samples on day 63 after the first vaccine or placebo injection. CDR3 size: 15 residues. The V end was cut by 0 bases, the J end by 0 bases, with 9 bases between. Germline loops: CDR1 MNHEY, CDR2 SVGAGI. Assay used: immunoSEQ multiplex PCR; TCRdb lists only in-frame clones, some missing. The sample yields approximately 480,000 clones, around nine tenths seen once. The chain carries TRBV6-5 and TRBJ2-7, with D possibly called TRBD1 or TRBD2 (6 bases each). The input for sequencing was peripheral blood, taken in a trial of Ad26.COV2.S vaccine versus placebo. This receptor was taken from a person between 18 and 60 years old who received the Ad26.COV2.S COVID-19 vaccine or a placebo. The CDR3 is CASSYSGGFSYEQYF. CDR3 DNA: TGTGCCAGCAGTTACTCGGGGGGCTTCTCCTACGAGCAGTACTTC.